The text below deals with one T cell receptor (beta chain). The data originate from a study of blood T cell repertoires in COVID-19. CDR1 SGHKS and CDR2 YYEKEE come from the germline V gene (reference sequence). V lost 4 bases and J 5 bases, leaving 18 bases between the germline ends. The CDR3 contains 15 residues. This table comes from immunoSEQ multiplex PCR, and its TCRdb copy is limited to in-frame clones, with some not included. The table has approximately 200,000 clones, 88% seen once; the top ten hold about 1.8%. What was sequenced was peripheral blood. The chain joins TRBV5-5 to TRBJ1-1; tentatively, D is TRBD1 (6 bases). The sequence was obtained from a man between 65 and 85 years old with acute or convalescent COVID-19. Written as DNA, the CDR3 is TGTGCCAGCAGCCCCGGCCAGGGGCCGCGTACTGAAGCTTTCTTT. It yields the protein CASSPGQGPRTEAFF.